These 9 T cell receptor beta chains share one sample of origin, sequenced in a study of immune evolution from preneoplasia to lung adenocarcinoma. Data came from immunoSEQ multiplex PCR; TCRdb stores just in-frame clones and leaves some out. The table records about 9,900 clones, around 90% of them present only once. The sequencing sample was made of FFPE invasive lung adenocarcinoma tissue. The receptors stem from an older person with invasive lung adenocarcinoma. Some clones in this sample may be carry-over from other donors' samples.

The chain has TRBV20-1 and TRBJ1-1; D remains unclear. Germline CDR1 is DFQATT and CDR2 is SNEGSKA (reference sequence). The CDR3 consists of 11 residues. This CDR3 is CTAFMNTEAFF. Written as DNA, the CDR3 is TGCACGGCGTTTATGAACACTGAAGCTTTCTTT.

Note on this clone: A junction end diverges from the germline sequence, so it may reflect a read error. J is TRBJ2-5 and V is TRBV11-2, with D tentatively TRBD1 or TRBD2 (5 bases each). Germline CDR1 SGHAT, CDR2 FQNNGV. CDR3 length equals 16 residues. The CDR3 nucleotides are TGTGCCAGCAGCCACCGGGACGCCGGCCTTCAAGGGACCCAGTACTTC. Translation gives CASSHRDAGLQGTQYF.

This clone is a singleton in its sample. This chain uses TRBV6-5 with TRBJ1-1, with D possibly TRBD1 on 5 matching bases. V was trimmed by 2 bases and J by 8 bases, leaving 15 bases between them. The CDR3 extends over 14 amino acids. Germline V gene lookup returns CDR1 MNHEY and CDR2 SVGAGI. The CDR3 region has the DNA TGTGCCAGCAGTTACGGATCCGGGACCGAAGAAGCTTTCTTT. It translates to CASSYGSGTEEAFF.

CDR3 DNA: TGTGCCAGCAGTTCGCACAGGGATCGCCAGCCCCAGCATTTT. This codes for CASSSHRDRQPQHF. V is TRBV28 and J is TRBJ1-5, with D perhaps matching TRBD1 (6 bases). V lost 4 bases, J lost 7 bases, and 14 bases lay in between. The CDR3 has 14 residues. Germline V CDR1 and CDR2: MDHEN, SYDVKM.

In its sample, this clone was seen a few times. The V call is TRBV19, the J call TRBJ2-1, with TRBD2 matching 14 bases. Germline CDR1 and CDR2: LNHDA and SQIVND (reference sequence). V shed 0 bases and J 7 bases; nucleotides not matched to a gene: 5. CDR3 length equals 17 residues. This CDR3 reads CASSIDLTSGGVNEQFF. CDR3 nucleotides: TGTGCCAGTAGTATAGATCTGACTAGCGGGGGGGTAAATGAGCAGTTCTTC.

The chain employs TRBV2 and TRBJ2-1; 10 bases match TRBD2. Germline-derived CDR1 and CDR2 are SNHLY and FYNNEI. The CDR3 runs to 17 residues. Unmatched junction bases numbered 6, after V lost 0 bases and J lost 4 bases. CDR3 nucleotides: TGTGCCAGCAGTGAAGCGGCAACTAGCGGGATTTACAATGAGCAGTTCTTC. Its protein is CASSEAATSGIYNEQFF.

The chain combines TRBV7-9 with TRBJ2-1; tentatively, D is TRBD2 (5 bases). The length of the CDR3 is 15 residues. CDR1 is SEHNR and CDR2 is FQNEAQ in the germline V gene (reference sequence). V was shortened by 1 base and J by 2 bases, with 9 bases between the two germline ends. CDR3 coding DNA: TGTGCCAGCAGCTTAGGGGCGGGCCCCTACAATGAGCAGTTCTTC. It encodes CASSLGAGPYNEQFF. Complete variable domain (other parts from reference TRBV7-9 and TRBJ2-1): DTGVSQNPRHKITKRGQNVTFRCDPISEHNRLYWYRQTLGQGPEFLTYFQNEAQLEKSRLLSDRFSAERPKGSFSTLEIQRTEQGDSAMYLCASSLGAGPYNEQFFGPGTRLTVL.

This chain connects TRBV2 to TRBJ2-5, with no clear D. V was pared by 5 bases and J by 2 bases, with 9 bases between. This CDR3 comprises 13 residues. Looked up from germline, CDR1 is SNHLY and CDR2 is FYNNEI. CDR3 in DNA: TGTGCCAGCAGTCGCCCAGTACAAGAGACCCAGTACTTC. Its protein product is CASSRPVQETQYF.

This chain joins TRBV11-2 and TRBJ2-7; unclear D gene. Germline V CDR1 and CDR2: SGHAT, FQNNGV. The CDR3 totals 12 residues. The ends were cut back, 1 base at V and 3 bases at J, with 4 bases in the middle. The DNA for the CDR3 is TGTGCCAGCAGCTTAGCCCTCTACGAGCAGTACTTC. This encodes CASSLALYEQYF.